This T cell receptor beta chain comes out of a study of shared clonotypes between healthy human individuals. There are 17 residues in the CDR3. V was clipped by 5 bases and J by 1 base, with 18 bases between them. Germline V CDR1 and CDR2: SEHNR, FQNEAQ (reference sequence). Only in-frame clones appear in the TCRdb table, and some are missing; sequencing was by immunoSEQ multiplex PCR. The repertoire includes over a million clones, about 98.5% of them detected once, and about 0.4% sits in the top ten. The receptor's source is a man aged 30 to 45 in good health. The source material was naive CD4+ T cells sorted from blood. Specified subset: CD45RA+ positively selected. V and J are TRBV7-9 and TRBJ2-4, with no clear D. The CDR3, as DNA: TGTGCCAGCAGCCCGGGTCCTCCCCGGGCGGCCAAAAACATTCAGTACTTC. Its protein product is CASSPGPPRAAKNIQYF.